This TCR beta chain originates from a study of cytomegalovirus exposure and HLA in healthy donors. The PCR had 60 Vbeta and 13 Jbeta primers. The assay was immunoSEQ multiplex PCR, and TCRdb's table has in-frame clones only and misses some. In the table there are some 250,000 clones, about 80% of which are singletons. The sequencing input was PBMCs. This TCR was sampled from a woman aged 60-75 years in good health and CMV-seropositive.

The CDR3: CASSDRGLAESTDTQYF. The CDR3 DNA is TGTGCCAGCAGCGACAGAGGCCTAGCGGAGAGCACAGATACGCAGTATTTT. J is TRBJ2-3 and V is TRBV11-3; 7 nucleotides match TRBD2. The V gene's germline CDR1 is SGHNT and CDR2 YENEEA. The CDR3 consists of 17 residues. V trimming: 5 bases; J trimming: 0 bases; junction bases outside the gene matches: 11.